The next 17 T cell receptor beta chains were all read from a single sample in a study of beta chain features in type 1 diabetes. TCRB transcripts that were expressed got sequenced, as all of the isolated RNA had been reverse transcribed. Here immunoSEQ multiplex PCR was the method, and the copy in TCRdb shows in-frame clones only, minus some. The sample records about 40,000 clones, 49% being singletons. Sequencing used central memory CD4+ T cells from blood. The receptors were sampled from a woman younger than 30 in good health.

Only one count was recorded for this clone. The chain recombines TRBV11-2 with TRBJ1-2, with no clear D. CDR1 is SGHAT and CDR2 is FQNNGV in the germline V gene. The CDR3 totals 14 residues. Trimming left V 5 bases short and J 3 bases short, with 13 bases between. CDR3 sequence (DNA): TGTGCCAGCAGCCCCCAGGTAGATGACTATGGCTACACCTTC. Encoded protein: CASSPQVDDYGYTF.

V and J are TRBV7-9 and TRBJ1-1; D is unresolved. V was clipped by 1 base and J by 5 bases, with 8 bases between them. Per the germline V gene, CDR1 is SEHNR and CDR2 is FQNEAQ (reference sequence). The CDR3 has 13 amino acids. CDR3 loop: CASSLESGTEAFF. In nucleotides, the CDR3 is TGTGCCAGCAGCTTAGAATCGGGTACTGAAGCTTTCTTT.

The chain joins TRBV12-5 to TRBJ2-2; D perhaps matches TRBD2 (5 bases). The V end lost 1 base, the J end lost 2 bases, and 8 bases lay between the germline ends. Germline CDR1 LGHNT, CDR2 FRNRAP. The CDR3 spans 15 residues. CDR3: CASGLGSGNTGELFF. The CDR3 DNA sequence: TGTGCTAGTGGTTTGGGGAGCGGAAACACCGGGGAGCTGTTTTTT.

The rearrangement joins TRBV19 to TRBJ1-2; D remains ambiguous. The CDR3 sequence is 16 residues long. V was trimmed by 6 bases and J by 0 bases, leaving 17 bases between them. CDR1 and CDR2 from the germline V gene are LNHDA and SQIVND (reference sequence). CDR3 loop: CASRRNSGGTNYGYTF. Here the CDR3 DNA reads TGTGCCAGTAGACGAAATAGCGGAGGAACTAACTATGGCTACACCTTC.

This clone showed up just a few times. The chain couples TRBV25-1 to TRBJ2-1, with TRBD2 identical over 15 bases. With V trimmed by 8 bases and J by 5 bases, 1 base remained unmatched. Looked up from germline, CDR1 is MGHDK and CDR2 is SYGVNS. This CDR3 is built from 14 residues. In nucleotides, the CDR3 is TGTGCCAGCGGGACTAGCGGGGGGAACAATGAGCAGTTCTTC. This codes for CASGTSGGNNEQFF.

This clone was detected a few times. The V call is TRBV7-3, the J call TRBJ2-5; 9 bases are a match to TRBD2. This CDR3 has 15 amino acids. The V gene's germline CDR1 is SGHTA and CDR2 FQGTGA. V lost 5 bases and J lost 1; bases outside the gene matches: 5. CDR3 nucleotide sequence: TGTGCCAGCAGCGCCGGGACTAGCCCCCAAGAGACCCAGTACTTC. Its protein is CASSAGTSPQETQYF.

The chain uses TRBV20-1 and TRBJ2-3, with 8 bases that match TRBD2. The CDR3 is 11 amino acids. Trimming at V came to 2 bases and at J to 8 bases, leaving 0 bases not matched to a gene. Germline V CDR1 and CDR2: DFQATT, SNEGSKA (reference sequence). CDR3 region: CSARSGGTQYF. CDR3 sequence (DNA): TGCAGTGCTAGAAGCGGGGGTACGCAGTATTTT.

The J gene is TRBJ1-1, the V gene TRBV2; D uncertain. There are 11 residues in the CDR3. V was pared by 7 bases and J by 5 bases, with 8 bases between. CDR1 and CDR2 (germline): SNHLY, FYNNEI. The CDR3 sequence is CASTGGTEAFF. In nucleotides, the CDR3 is TGTGCCAGCACCGGAGGAACTGAAGCTTTCTTT.

This clone appeared a single time. The chain couples TRBV2 to TRBJ2-5; a weak D match, TRBD1 (6 bases). The CDR3 contains 13 residues. The V end was cut by 9 bases, the J end by 5 bases, with 16 bases between. Germline V gives CDR1 SNHLY, CDR2 FYNNEI. The CDR3: CASTLDRKETQYF. CDR3 coding DNA: TGTGCCAGTACCCTGGACAGAAAGGAGACCCAGTACTTC. Based on the CDR3 plus reference TRBV2 and TRBJ2-5, the full variable domain is EPEVTQTPSHQVTQMGQEVILRCVPISNHLYFYWYRQILGQKVEFLVSFYNNEISEKSEIFDDQFSVERPDGSNFTLKIRSTKLEDSAMYFCASTLDRKETQYFGPGTRLLVL.

This clone turned up a few times. The chain has TRBV5-6 and TRBJ1-3, with no clear D. CDR3 length equals 13 residues. Germline CDR1 and CDR2: SGHDT and YYEEEE. V dropped 1 base and J dropped 8 bases, with 10 bases sitting between them. In DNA, the CDR3 is TGTGCCAGCAGCTTGTGGCACGCCGACACCATATATTTT. Protein sequence: CASSLWHADTIYF. The variable domain in full, with the rest retrieved from reference TRBV5-6 and TRBJ1-3, is DAGVTQSPTHLIKTRGQQVTLRCSPKSGHDTVSWYQQALGQGPQFIFQYYEEEERQRGNFPDRFSGHQFPNYSSELNVNALLLGDSALYLCASSLWHADTIYFGEGSWLTVV.

The V gene is TRBV4-1, the J gene TRBJ2-3, with 7 bases that match TRBD2. Germline CDR1 MGHRA, CDR2 YSYEKL. There are 18 residues in the CDR3. The V segment lost 0 bases and the J segment 2 bases; nucleotides outside the gene matches: 11. The CDR3: CASSQDQRRGRVTDTQYF. The CDR3 nucleotides are TGCGCCAGCAGCCAAGACCAGAGGCGGGGGAGGGTCACAGATACGCAGTATTTT.

The chain is built from TRBV2 and TRBJ2-5, with 7 bases aligning to TRBD2. Germline V gene sequence: CDR1 SNHLY, CDR2 FYNNEI. The CDR3 runs 13 residues. V dropped 4 bases and J dropped 4; count of bases not matched to a gene: 3. CDR3 coding DNA: TGTGCCAGCAGTGCCGGGACTATAGAGACCCAGTACTTC. It codes for CASSAGTIETQYF.

This chain uses TRBV29-1 with TRBJ1-1; 7 bases map to TRBD1. CDR1 and CDR2 from the germline V gene are SQVTM and ANQGSEA. The CDR3 is made up of 14 amino acids. With V trimmed by 7 bases and J by 2 bases, 10 bases remained unmatched. The CDR3 loop reads CSAIDRQGNTEAFF. CDR3 DNA: TGCAGCGCCATTGACCGACAGGGAAACACTGAAGCTTTCTTT.

CDR3 nucleotide sequence: TGTGCAGTGCTAAAGGACTCTAACTATGGCTACACCTTC. This sequence encodes CAVLKDSNYGYTF. The gene calls are TRBV19 and TRBJ1-2; D unresolved. This CDR3 has 13 residues. Germline V lookup: CDR1 LNHDA, CDR2 SQIVND (reference sequence).

This rearrangement joins TRBV7-9 to TRBJ1-2; the D is unclear. The CDR3 has 16 residues. Deletions cut 5 bases from V and 0 bases from J, with 16 bases between. Germline loops: CDR1 SEHNR, CDR2 FQNEAQ (reference sequence). The CDR3 spells CASSRGSLLSNYGYTF. The CDR3 bases are TGTGCCAGCAGCCGCGGGTCGCTACTATCTAACTATGGCTACACCTTC.

This sequence joins TRBV29-1 and TRBJ1-6; D gene unclear. Germline loops: CDR1 SQVTM, CDR2 ANQGSEA. The CDR3 contains 15 residues. V gave up 5 bases and J gave up 4 bases, with 15 bases separating them. DNA for the CDR3: TGCAGCGTTAGATCCGGGCGGGATTATAATTCACCCCTCCACTTT. It yields the protein CSVRSGRDYNSPLHF.

This clone has more than one count but fewer than ten. This sequence joins TRBV10-3 and TRBJ2-7; D unresolved. Trimming removed 3 bases at V and 0 bases at J, with 6 bases between. Per germline, CDR1 ENHRY and CDR2 SYGVKD. The CDR3 has 13 amino acids. The CDR3 loop reads CAISERSSYEQYF. CDR3 in DNA: TGTGCCATCAGTGAACGCAGCTCCTACGAGCAGTACTTC.